A single sample gave rise to the 10 T cell receptor beta chains below, sequenced in a study of T cell responses to AZD1222 COVID-19 vaccine. Only in-frame clones appear in the TCRdb table, and some are missing; sequencing was by immunoSEQ multiplex PCR. The sample has 85,000 to 130,000 clones, roughly 91% seen once. The sequences come from peripheral blood, collected on day 0 of AZD1222 vaccination. The receptors here all came from an adult in good health.

The V call is TRBV7-9, the J call TRBJ2-1; D ambiguous. V was shortened by 1 base and J by 4 bases, with 5 bases between the two germline ends. This CDR3 has 13 amino acids. Germline values: CDR1 SEHNR, CDR2 FQNEAQ (reference sequence). The CDR3 DNA reads as TGTGCCAGCAGCTTAGTAGGGTACAATGAGCAGTTCTTC. Encoded protein: CASSLVGYNEQFF.

This clone came up once. The chain uses TRBV2 and TRBJ2-2; possible D gene TRBD1, 6 bases. Trimming removed 6 bases at V and 7 bases at J, with 18 bases between. Germline V gene lookup returns CDR1 SNHLY and CDR2 FYNNEI. CDR3 size: 15 residues. The CDR3 spells CASSPFPGVSGELFF. The DNA for the CDR3 is TGTGCCAGCAGCCCCTTCCCAGGGGTAAGCGGGGAGCTGTTTTTT.

V is TRBV14 and J is TRBJ1-1; D is undetermined. Per the germline V gene, CDR1 is SGHDN and CDR2 is FVKESK. V lost 5 bases and J 0 bases, leaving 7 bases between the germline ends. The CDR3 has 13 residues. The CDR3 is CASSSGLNTEAFF. The DNA for the CDR3 is TGTGCCAGCAGCTCAGGATTGAACACTGAAGCTTTCTTT.

This clone was picked up one time. The chain combines TRBV18 with TRBJ1-4, with D hard to call. CDR3 length: 13 residues. Germline CDR1 reads KGHSH; CDR2 reads LQKENI. V shed 3 bases and J shed 8 bases, with 10 bases lying between them. The CDR3 here is CASSPWGGEKLFF. Written as DNA, the CDR3 is TGTGCCAGCTCACCCTGGGGAGGGGAAAAACTGTTTTTT.

This chain joins TRBV29-1 and TRBJ2-7, with D possibly being TRBD1 (6 bases). The germline V and J ends were trimmed by 2 bases and 0 bases, with 14 bases remaining between them. The V gene's germline CDR1 is SQVTM and CDR2 ANQGSEA. The CDR3 totals 15 residues. The CDR3 region is CSVELPGQSSYEQYF. In nucleotides, the CDR3 is TGCAGCGTTGAACTACCGGGACAAAGCTCCTACGAGCAGTACTTC.

CDR3 sequence: CATSNRNNSPLHF. The CDR3 DNA reads as TGTGCCACCAGCAACAGAAATAATTCACCCCTCCACTTT. V and J are TRBV15 and TRBJ1-6, with D unresolved. Germline V gives CDR1 LNHNV, CDR2 YYDKDF (reference sequence). V was clipped by 4 bases and J by 5 bases, with 6 bases between them. The CDR3 loop spans 13 amino acids.

This clone occurred once. The CDR3 nucleotides are TGTGCCAGCAGCTTAGATTCCGAGCAGTACTTC. Amino acids: CASSLDSEQYF. The V call is TRBV7-9, the J call TRBJ2-7; D uncertain. The length of the CDR3 is 11 residues. Trimming removed 1 base at V and 6 bases at J, with 4 bases between. CDR1 is SEHNR, CDR2 FQNEAQ, per germline (reference sequence).

This clone has just a few counts. The chain carries TRBV5-5 and TRBJ2-7; D may match TRBD1 or TRBD2 (5 bases each). This CDR3 has 16 amino acids. Trimming removed 4 bases at V and 3 bases at J, with 20 bases between. Germline-derived CDR1 and CDR2 are SGHKS and YYEKEE (reference sequence). CDR3 residues: CASSPGRGLGLYEQYF. The CDR3 DNA is TGTGCCAGCAGCCCGGGACGTGGGTTGGGCCTCTACGAGCAGTACTTC.

The chain combines TRBV6-5 with TRBJ1-1; D not certain. Per the germline V gene, CDR1 is MNHEY and CDR2 is SVGAGI. The V end lost 4 bases, the J end lost 6 bases, and 12 bases lay between the germline ends. This CDR3 has 13 residues. CDR3: CASSSRFAAEAFF. The CDR3 bases are TGTGCCAGCAGTTCCCGCTTTGCAGCTGAAGCTTTCTTT.

The genes are TRBV19 and TRBJ2-2, with unresolved D. CDR1 and CDR2 from the germline V gene are LNHDA and SQIVND (reference sequence). V gave up 5 bases and J gave up 0 bases, with 10 bases separating them. The CDR3 covers 15 residues. This chain's CDR3 is CASSPNPTNTGELFF. The CDR3 DNA reads TGTGCCAGTAGTCCTAACCCTACGAACACCGGGGAGCTGTTTTTT.